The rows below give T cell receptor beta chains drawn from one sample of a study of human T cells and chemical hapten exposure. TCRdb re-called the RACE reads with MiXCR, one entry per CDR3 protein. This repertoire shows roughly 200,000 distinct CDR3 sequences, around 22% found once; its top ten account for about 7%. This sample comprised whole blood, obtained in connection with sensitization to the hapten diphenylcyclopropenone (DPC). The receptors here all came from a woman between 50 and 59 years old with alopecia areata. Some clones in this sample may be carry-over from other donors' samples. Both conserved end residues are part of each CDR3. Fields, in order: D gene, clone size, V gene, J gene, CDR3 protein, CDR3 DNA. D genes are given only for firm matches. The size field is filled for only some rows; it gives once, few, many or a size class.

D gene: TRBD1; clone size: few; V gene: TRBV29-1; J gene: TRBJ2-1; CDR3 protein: CSADGGQGFLEEFF; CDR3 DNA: TGCAGCGCGGACGGGGGACAGGGATTTTTGGAGGAGTTCTTC
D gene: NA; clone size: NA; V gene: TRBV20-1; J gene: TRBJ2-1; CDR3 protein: CSASWDTYNEQFF; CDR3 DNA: TGCAGTGCTAGCTGGGATACTTACAATGAGCAGTTCTTC
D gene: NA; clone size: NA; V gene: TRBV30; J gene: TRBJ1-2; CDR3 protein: CAWSITDGYTF; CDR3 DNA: TGTGCCTGGAGCATAACCGATGGCTACACCTTC
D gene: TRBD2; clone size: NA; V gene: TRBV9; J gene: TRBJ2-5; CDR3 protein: CASSVASSGIETQYF; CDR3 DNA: TGTGCCAGCAGCGTAGCGAGTAGCGGGATTGAGACCCAGTACTTC
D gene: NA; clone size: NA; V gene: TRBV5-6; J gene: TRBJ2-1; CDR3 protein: CASSLRGGRYNEQFF; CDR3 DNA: TGTGCCAGCAGCTTGCGGGGCGGCAGATACAATGAGCAGTTCTTC
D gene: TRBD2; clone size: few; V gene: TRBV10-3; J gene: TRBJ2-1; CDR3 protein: CAISAGTSEQFF; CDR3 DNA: TGTGCCATCAGTGCCGGGACTAGCGAGCAGTTCTTC
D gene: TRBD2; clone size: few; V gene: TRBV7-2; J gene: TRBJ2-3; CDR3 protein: CASSFTSGSTDTQYF; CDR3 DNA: TGTGCCAGCAGCTTTACTAGCGGTAGCACAGATACGCAGTATTTT
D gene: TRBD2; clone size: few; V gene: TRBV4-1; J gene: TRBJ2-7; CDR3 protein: CASSQLTGGASGNYEQYF; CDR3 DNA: TGCGCCAGCAGCCAATTAACGGGAGGGGCTAGCGGGAACTACGAGCAGTACTTC
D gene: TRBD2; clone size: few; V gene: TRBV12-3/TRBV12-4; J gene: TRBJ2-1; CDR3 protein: CASSLELADSYNEQFF; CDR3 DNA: TGTGCCAGCAGTTTAGAGCTAGCGGACTCCTACAATGAGCAGTTCTTC
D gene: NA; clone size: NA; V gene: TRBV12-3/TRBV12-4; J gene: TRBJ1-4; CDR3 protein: CASSLSDEKLFF; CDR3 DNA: TGTGCCAGCAGTTTATCAGATGAAAAACTGTTTTTT
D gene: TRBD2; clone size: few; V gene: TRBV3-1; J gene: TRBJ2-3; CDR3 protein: CAAAVAGFEDTQYF; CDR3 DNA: TGTGCCGCAGCGGTAGCGGGGTTCGAAGATACGCAGTATTTT
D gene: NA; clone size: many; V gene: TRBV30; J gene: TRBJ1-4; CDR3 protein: CAWSGGQGNEKLFF; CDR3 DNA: TGTGCCTGGAGTGGCGGGCAGGGGAACGAAAAACTGTTTTTT
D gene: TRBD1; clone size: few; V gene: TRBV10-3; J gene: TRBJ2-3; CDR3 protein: CALGTGNTDTQYF; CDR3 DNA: TGTGCCCTCGGGACAGGGAACACAGATACGCAGTATTTT
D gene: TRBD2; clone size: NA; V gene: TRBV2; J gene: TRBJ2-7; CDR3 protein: CASSAASGRAVGYEQYF; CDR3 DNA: TGTGCCAGCAGTGCTGCTAGCGGGAGGGCCGTGGGCTACGAGCAGTACTTC
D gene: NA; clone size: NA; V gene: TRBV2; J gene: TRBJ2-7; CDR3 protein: CASRRTLSYEQYF; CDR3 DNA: TGTGCCAGCCGAAGGACTCTTTCCTACGAGCAGTACTTC
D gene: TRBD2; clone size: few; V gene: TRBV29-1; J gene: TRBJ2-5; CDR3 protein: CSVTASGAKETQYF; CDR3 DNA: TGCAGCGTAACGGCTAGCGGGGCTAAAGAGACCCAGTACTTC
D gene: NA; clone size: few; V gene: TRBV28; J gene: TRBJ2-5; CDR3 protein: CASSLPGTQYF; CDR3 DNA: TGTGCCAGCAGTCTCCCAGGGACCCAGTACTTC
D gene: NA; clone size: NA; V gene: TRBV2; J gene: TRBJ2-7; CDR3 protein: CASSPTFGSQREQYF; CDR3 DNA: TGTGCCAGCAGCCCCACGTTTGGGTCCCAGCGGGAGCAGTACTTC
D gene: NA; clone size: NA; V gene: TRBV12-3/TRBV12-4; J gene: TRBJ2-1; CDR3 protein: CASSQYPGPPQNEQFF; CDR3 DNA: TGTGCCAGCAGTCAATACCCCGGGCCTCCCCAGAATGAGCAGTTCTTC
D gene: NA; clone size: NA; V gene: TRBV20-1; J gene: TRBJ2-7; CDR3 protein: CSAGQGEQYF; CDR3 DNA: TGCAGTGCTGGGCAGGGGGAGCAGTACTTC
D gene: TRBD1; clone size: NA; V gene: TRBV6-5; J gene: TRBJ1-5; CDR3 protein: CVSGQGINQPQHF; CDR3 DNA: TGTGTCAGTGGACAGGGAATCAATCAGCCCCAGCATTTT
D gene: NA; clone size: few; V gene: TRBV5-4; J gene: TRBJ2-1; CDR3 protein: CASSLSLLSYNEQFF; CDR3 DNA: TGTGCCAGCAGCTTGAGTCTACTCTCCTACAATGAGCAGTTCTTC
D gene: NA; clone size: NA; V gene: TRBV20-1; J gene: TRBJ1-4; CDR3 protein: CSARIGEKLFF; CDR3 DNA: TGCAGTGCAAGGATTGGGGAAAAACTGTTTTTT
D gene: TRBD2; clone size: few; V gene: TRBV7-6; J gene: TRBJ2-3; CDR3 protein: CASSAGLATDTQYF; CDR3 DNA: TGTGCCAGCAGCGCGGGACTAGCGACAGATACGCAGTATTTT
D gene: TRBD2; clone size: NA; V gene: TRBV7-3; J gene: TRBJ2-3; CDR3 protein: CASSLSGSNTDTQYF; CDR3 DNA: TGTGCCAGCAGCTTAAGCGGGAGTAACACAGATACGCAGTATTTT
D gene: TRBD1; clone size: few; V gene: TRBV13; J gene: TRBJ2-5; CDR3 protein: CASSSTKRQRTGGKETQYF; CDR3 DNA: TGTGCCAGCAGCTCGACCAAACGACAAAGGACAGGGGGCAAGGAGACCCAGTACTTC
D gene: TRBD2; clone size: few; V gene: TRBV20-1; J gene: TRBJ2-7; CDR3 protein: CSARDLAGGPLLTYEQYF; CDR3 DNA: TGCAGTGCTAGAGACCTAGCGGGAGGGCCTCTCCTAACCTACGAGCAGTACTTC
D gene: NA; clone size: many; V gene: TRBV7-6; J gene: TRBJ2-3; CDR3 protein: CASSLQGRTDTQYF; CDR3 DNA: TGTGCCAGCAGCTTACAGGGGCGCACAGATACGCAGTATTTT
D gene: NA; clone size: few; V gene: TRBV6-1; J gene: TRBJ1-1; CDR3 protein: CASSLRGTAEAFF; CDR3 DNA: TGTGCCAGCAGTCTGCGGGGAACTGCTGAAGCTTTCTTT
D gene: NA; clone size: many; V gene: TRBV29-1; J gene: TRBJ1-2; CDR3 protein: CSVVTPRRANYGYTF; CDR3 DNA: TGCAGCGTTGTGACGCCTCGAAGAGCTAACTATGGCTACACCTTC
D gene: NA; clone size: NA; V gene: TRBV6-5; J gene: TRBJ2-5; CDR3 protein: CASSRKAEETQYF; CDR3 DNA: TGTGCCAGCAGTCGCAAGGCAGAAGAGACCCAGTACTTC
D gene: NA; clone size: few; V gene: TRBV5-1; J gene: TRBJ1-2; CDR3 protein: CASSFYETRYGYTF; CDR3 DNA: TGCGCCAGCAGCTTCTACGAGACACGCTATGGCTACACCTTC
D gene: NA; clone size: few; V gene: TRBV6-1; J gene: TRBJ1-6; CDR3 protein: CASSEVGGRLNSPLHF; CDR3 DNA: TGTGCCAGCAGTGAAGTGGGAGGGAGGTTGAATTCACCCCTCCACTTT
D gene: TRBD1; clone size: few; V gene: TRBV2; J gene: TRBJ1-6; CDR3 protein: CASNPGTANSPLHF; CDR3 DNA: TGTGCCAGCAACCCCGGGACAGCAAATTCACCCCTCCACTTT
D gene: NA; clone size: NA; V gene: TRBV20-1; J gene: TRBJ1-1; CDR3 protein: CSARDAASPANTEAFF; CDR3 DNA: TGCAGTGCTAGAGATGCCGCTTCTCCAGCGAACACTGAAGCTTTCTTT
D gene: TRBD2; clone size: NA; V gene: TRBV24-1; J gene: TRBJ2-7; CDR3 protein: CATSGSGTSGFIGQYF; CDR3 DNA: TGTGCCACCAGTGGATCCGGGACTAGCGGTTTTATCGGGCAGTACTTC
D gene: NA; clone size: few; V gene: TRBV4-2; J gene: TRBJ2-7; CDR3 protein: CASSRSTTYEQYF; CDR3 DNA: TGTGCCAGCAGCCGATCGACTACCTACGAGCAGTACTTC
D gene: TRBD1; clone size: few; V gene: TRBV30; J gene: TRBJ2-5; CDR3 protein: CAWSGNRGRETQYF; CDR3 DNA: TGTGCCTGGAGTGGAAACAGGGGACGGGAGACCCAGTACTTC
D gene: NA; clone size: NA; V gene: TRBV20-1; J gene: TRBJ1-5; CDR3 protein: CSARVPSRGNQPQHF; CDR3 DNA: TGCAGTGCTAGAGTACCGTCGAGGGGCAATCAGCCCCAGCATTTT
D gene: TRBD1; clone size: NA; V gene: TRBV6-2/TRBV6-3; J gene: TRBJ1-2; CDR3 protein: CASSRQGENYGYTF; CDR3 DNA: TGTGCCAGCAGCCGACAGGGGGAGAACTATGGCTACACCTTC
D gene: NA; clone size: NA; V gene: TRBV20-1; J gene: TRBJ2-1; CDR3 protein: CSASPGLALNEQFF; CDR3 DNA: TGCAGTGCCTCCCCCGGGCTAGCTTTGAATGAGCAGTTCTTC
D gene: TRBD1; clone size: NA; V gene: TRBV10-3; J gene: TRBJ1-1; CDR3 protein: CAISESTGRGTEAFF; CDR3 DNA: TGTGCCATCAGTGAGTCGACAGGGAGGGGAACTGAAGCTTTCTTT